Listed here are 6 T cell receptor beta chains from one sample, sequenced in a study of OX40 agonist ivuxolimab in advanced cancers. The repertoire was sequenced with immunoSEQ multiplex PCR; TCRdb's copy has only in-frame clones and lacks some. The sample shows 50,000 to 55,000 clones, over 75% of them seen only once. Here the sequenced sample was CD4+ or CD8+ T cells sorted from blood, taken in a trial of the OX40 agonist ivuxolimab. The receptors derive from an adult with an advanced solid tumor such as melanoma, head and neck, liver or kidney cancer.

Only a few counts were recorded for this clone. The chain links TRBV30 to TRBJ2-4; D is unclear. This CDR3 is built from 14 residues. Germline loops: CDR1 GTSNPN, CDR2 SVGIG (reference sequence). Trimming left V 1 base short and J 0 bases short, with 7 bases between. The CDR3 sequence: CAWSGGLAKNIQYF. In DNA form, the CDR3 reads TGTGCCTGGAGTGGGGGTCTAGCCAAAAACATTCAGTACTTC.

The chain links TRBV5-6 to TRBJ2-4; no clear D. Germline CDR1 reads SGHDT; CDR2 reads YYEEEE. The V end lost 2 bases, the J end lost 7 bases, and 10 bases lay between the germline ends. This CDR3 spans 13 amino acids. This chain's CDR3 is CASSFRTLNIQYF. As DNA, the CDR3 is TGTGCCAGCAGCTTCCGGACCTTGAACATTCAGTACTTC.

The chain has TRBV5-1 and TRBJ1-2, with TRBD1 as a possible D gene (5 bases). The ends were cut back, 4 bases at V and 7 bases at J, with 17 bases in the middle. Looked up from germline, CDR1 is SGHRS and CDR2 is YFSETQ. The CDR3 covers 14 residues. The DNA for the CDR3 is TGCGCCAGCAGCCTAGGGGACTGGTCGGGTGGCTACACCTTC. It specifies CASSLGDWSGGYTF.

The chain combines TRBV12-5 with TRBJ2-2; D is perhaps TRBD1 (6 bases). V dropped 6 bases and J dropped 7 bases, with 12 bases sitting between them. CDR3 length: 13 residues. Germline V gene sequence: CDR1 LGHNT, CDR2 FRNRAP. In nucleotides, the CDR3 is TGTGCTAGTGGCCACAGGGAAGGCGGGGAGCTGTTTTTT. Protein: CASGHREGGELFF.

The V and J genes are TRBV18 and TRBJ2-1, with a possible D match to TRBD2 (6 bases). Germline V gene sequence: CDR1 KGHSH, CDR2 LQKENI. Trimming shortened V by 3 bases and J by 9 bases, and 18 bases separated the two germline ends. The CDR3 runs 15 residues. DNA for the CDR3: TGTGCCAGCTCACCCCTTAGCGGAACCTCGAGTGAGCAGTTCTTC. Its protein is CASSPLSGTSSEQFF.

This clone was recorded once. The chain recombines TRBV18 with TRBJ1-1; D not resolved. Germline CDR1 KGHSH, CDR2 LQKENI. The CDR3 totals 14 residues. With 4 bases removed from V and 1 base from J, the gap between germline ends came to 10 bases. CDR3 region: CASSLNPGNTEAFF. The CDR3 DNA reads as TGTGCCAGCTCACTCAACCCCGGGAACACTGAAGCTTTCTTT.